This T cell receptor beta chain derives from a study of T cell responses to AZD1222 COVID-19 vaccine. Study observations and caveats: When two AZD1222 doses had been given, Spike-specific TCR breadth and depth rose. After the peak T cell response, and only then, were repertoires sampled. Only 5 or 6 people who got AZD1222 tested seropositive at baseline.

Only in-frame clones appear in the TCRdb table, and some are missing; sequencing was by immunoSEQ multiplex PCR. The sample shows approximately 100,000 clones, about nine tenths of them seen only once. The CDR3 is made up of 15 amino acids. V was pared by 4 bases and J by 5 bases, with 8 bases of the junction left unmatched. CDR1 is GTSNPN, CDR2 SVGIG, per germline (reference sequence). With regard to this clone: The antigen is undetermined.

The TCR was taken from an adult in good health. The source was peripheral blood, collected on day 0 of AZD1222 vaccination. V is TRBV30 and J is TRBJ2-2; 9 bases are a match to TRBD2. The CDR3 region has the DNA TGTGCCTGGATTCCGCGGGAGGGCCGGACCGGGGAGCTGTTTTTT. It translates to CAWIPREGRTGELFF.